This is a list of T cell receptor beta chains from one sample in a study of post-analysis software for immune sequencing data. TCRdb re-called the PCR reads with MiXCR, one entry per CDR3 protein. The sample lists 650,000 to 900,000 distinct CDR3 sequences, around 42% occurring once. Material for sequencing was blood. These receptors came from a girl aged 5 to 17 with multiple sclerosis. Each CDR3 is given with its conserved first and last residue. The D gene is left open where the match is weak. Only part of the rows carry a size: once, few, many, or a class if the clone is expanded.

V gene,J gene,clone size,D gene,CDR3 DNA,CDR3 protein
TRBV12-3/TRBV12-4,TRBJ2-1,few,TRBD2,TGTGCCAGCAGTATTAGGGGCGGGAGCTCCTACAATGAGCAGTTCTTC,CASSIRGGSSYNEQFF
TRBV12-3/TRBV12-4,TRBJ2-5,.,TRBD2,TGTGCCAGCAGTTTAGGTCCGATGGGGGGGACGTACTTC,CASSLGPMGGTYF
TRBV5-1,TRBJ2-7,.,.,TGCGCCAGCAGGATCAATGTCTACGAGCAGTACTTC,CASRINVYEQYF
TRBV20-1,TRBJ1-6,.,.,TGCAGTGCTGGGACGAGGGGTTCACCCCTCCACTTT,CSAGTRGSPLHF
TRBV20-1,TRBJ2-5,.,TRBD2,TGCAGTGCTAGAGAGGTAGTAGCGGGGAACAAAGAGACCCAGTACTTC,CSAREVVAGNKETQYF
TRBV29-1,TRBJ1-2,few,.,TGCAGCGTTGAGAACAGGGCGGATGGCTACACCTTC,CSVENRADGYTF
TRBV10-3,TRBJ2-7,.,TRBD1,TGTGCCATCAGGCATAAGGACAGGACCTACGAGCAGTACTTC,CAIRHKDRTYEQYF
TRBV7-9,TRBJ2-1,.,TRBD1,TGTGCCAGCAGCCGCGCCGGGACAGGGGGCCATGAGCAGTTCTTC,CASSRAGTGGHEQFF
TRBV28,TRBJ2-1,once,.,TGTGCCAGTGTTAGCGGTGTTGTCGGTGAGCAGTTCTTC,CASVSGVVGEQFF
TRBV12-3/TRBV12-4,TRBJ2-1,.,.,TGTGCCAGCAGCGAGGGACGGACCAATGAGCAGTTCTTC,CASSEGRTNEQFF
TRBV7-6,TRBJ2-1,.,TRBD2,TGTGCCAGCAGCTTAGGTTTGCTTACTAGCGGGGGCAATGAGCAGTTCTTC,CASSLGLLTSGGNEQFF
TRBV7-9,TRBJ2-1,.,.,TGTGCCAGCAGCCGGGGAGGAGTATCCGGGACCCACTCCTACAATGAGCAGTTCTTC,CASSRGGVSGTHSYNEQFF
TRBV6-5,TRBJ1-2,few,.,TGTGCCAGCGGACGGTCAACGGATGGCTACACCTTC,CASGRSTDGYTF
TRBV12-3/TRBV12-4,TRBJ2-7,many,.,TGTGCCAGCTGCGCCGGGACACATAGCTGGGAGCAGTACTTC,CASCAGTHSWEQYF
TRBV7-8,TRBJ2-7,few,TRBD2,TGTGCCAGCAGCTGGGGGACTAGGATACCCTACGAGCAGTACTTC,CASSWGTRIPYEQYF
TRBV6-5,TRBJ2-7,.,TRBD2,TGTGCCAGCAGTTACCAGGGAATAGCGGGACCCCAGGCTGTCTACGAGCAGTACTTC,CASSYQGIAGPQAVYEQYF
TRBV14,TRBJ2-5,.,TRBD2,TGTGCCAGCAGCCGATTAGCGGGAGAGCAGTGGGAGCAGTACTTC,CASSRLAGEQWEQYF
TRBV27,TRBJ1-4,.,.,TGTGCCAGCAGTTTATGGTCGGGTGATGAAAAACTGTTTTTT,CASSLWSGDEKLFF
TRBV20-1,TRBJ2-7,few,.,TGCAGTGCTAGAGGAGAAGGGCTCTACGAGCAGTACTTC,CSARGEGLYEQYF
TRBV3-1,TRBJ2-7,.,.,TGTGCCAGCAGCCAAGATATAGGTGCCGAGCAGTACTTC,CASSQDIGAEQYF
TRBV29-1,TRBJ2-5,few,TRBD2,TGCAGCGTTACAGGACTAGCGGGGGATGGGGATCAAGAGACCCAGTACTTC,CSVTGLAGDGDQETQYF
TRBV20-1,TRBJ2-5,.,.,TGCAGTGCTAGCGGGAGTGGATCCGAGACCCAGTACTTC,CSASGSGSETQYF
TRBV4-2,TRBJ2-4,.,.,TGTGCCAGCAGCCAAGATATGATAGATGGGCCTGGAGGAAACATTCAGTACTTC,CASSQDMIDGPGGNIQYF
TRBV2,TRBJ1-5,once,.,TGTGCCAGCACCGTTGACAGGTCCAATCAGCCCCAGCATTTT,CASTVDRSNQPQHF